Shown below are 5 T cell receptor beta chains from a single sample sequenced in a study of cytomegalovirus exposure and HLA in healthy donors (dated by TCRdb to 2017 to 2019). To prepare the library, the immunoSEQ multiplex PCR assay was applied. For the multiplex PCR, a mixture combining 60 forward primers for TCR Vbeta segments and 13 reverse primers for TCR Jbeta segments was used. TCRdb provides this immuneACCESS table in a form limited to in-frame rearrangements. Some clones are lacking; in checked studies, under half of them reflect an unresolved V gene, and why the rest are absent is not known. The sample records approximately 130,000 clones, roughly 80% of which are singletons. The top ten clones comprise about 3.4% of the sample. Specimen: PBMCs. The source is a man between 25 and 39 years old in good health and CMV-seronegative.

The gene calls are TRBV4-1 and TRBJ2-6; 7 nucleotides agree with TRBD1. V dropped 4 bases and J dropped 0; count of bases not matched to a gene: 15. Germline-derived CDR1 and CDR2 are MGHRA and YSYEKL. The CDR3 spans 20 residues. The DNA for the CDR3 is TGCGCCAGCAGCCGCCTCCCAGAACAGGGGCATTCCTCTGGGGCCAACGTCCTGACTTTC. Its protein product is CASSRLPEQGHSSGANVLTF.

The sample holds a few counts of this clone. V gene TRBV25-1 combines with J gene TRBJ2-1, with D hard to call. There are 14 residues in the CDR3. The germline V and J ends were trimmed by 6 bases and 2 bases, with 11 bases remaining between them. The germline V gene has CDR1 MGHDK and CDR2 SYGVNS. The CDR3 reads CASRGQSPYNEQFF. CDR3 nucleotides: TGTGCCAGCAGGGGCCAGAGTCCCTACAATGAGCAGTTCTTC. The entire variable domain, with the rest obtained from reference TRBV25-1 and TRBJ2-1, is as follows: EADIYQTPRYLVIGTGKKITLECSQTMGHDKMYWYQQDPGMELHLIHYSYGVNSTEKGDLSSESTVSRIRTEHFPLTLESARPSHTSQYLCASRGQSPYNEQFFGPGTRLTVL.

The chain is built from TRBV5-6 and TRBJ2-3; tentatively, D is TRBD2 (6 bases). This CDR3 spans 15 amino acids. Germline loops: CDR1 SGHDT, CDR2 YYEEEE. V was shortened by 1 base and J by 1 base, with 10 bases between the two germline ends. The CDR3 loop reads CASSLLQRGTDTQYF. The CDR3 DNA follows: TGTGCCAGCAGCTTGTTACAGCGGGGCACAGATACGCAGTATTTT.

The rearrangement joins TRBV19 to TRBJ1-2; possible D gene TRBD1, 6 bases. CDR1 is LNHDA, CDR2 SQIVND, per germline (reference sequence). CDR3 length: 15 amino acids. The V gene lost 3 bases and the J gene lost 4 bases, with 15 bases spanning the gap. The CDR3 DNA reads as TGTGCCAGTAGTATCACAGGGCCTGGGAGCTATGGCTACACCTTC. It is translated as CASSITGPGSYGYTF.

This chain uses TRBV5-1 with TRBJ1-5, with D possibly matching TRBD1 (5 bases). V was shortened by 0 bases and J by 1 base, with 17 bases between the two germline ends. CDR1 is SGHRS and CDR2 is YFSETQ in the germline V gene. The CDR3 runs to 18 residues. The CDR3 bases are TGCGCCAGCAGCTTGGACTACTCCGGCGGGGGAAGCAATCAGCCCCAGCATTTT. Its protein is CASSLDYSGGGSNQPQHF.